The T cell receptor beta chain under discussion was sequenced for a study of cytomegalovirus exposure and HLA in healthy donors. The PCR employed 60 Vbeta primers together with 13 Jbeta primers. Sequenced by immunoSEQ multiplex PCR; TCRdb stores in-frame clones only, minus some. Of roughly 140,000 clones in the sample, 60% to 80% were seen once. Trimming cost V 6 bases and J 3 bases, with 18 bases left between them. CDR1 and CDR2 (germline): MNHEY, SMNVEV (reference sequence). The CDR3 contains 15 residues. Sequenced input: PBMCs. This chain uses TRBV27 with TRBJ2-7; maybe TRBD2 (6 bases). The TCR originated in a woman aged 45 to 65 in good health and CMV-seronegative. The CDR3 sequence is CASRQKVTGSYEQYF. CDR3 bases: TGTGCCAGCAGACAAAAAGTTACCGGGAGCTACGAGCAGTACTTC.